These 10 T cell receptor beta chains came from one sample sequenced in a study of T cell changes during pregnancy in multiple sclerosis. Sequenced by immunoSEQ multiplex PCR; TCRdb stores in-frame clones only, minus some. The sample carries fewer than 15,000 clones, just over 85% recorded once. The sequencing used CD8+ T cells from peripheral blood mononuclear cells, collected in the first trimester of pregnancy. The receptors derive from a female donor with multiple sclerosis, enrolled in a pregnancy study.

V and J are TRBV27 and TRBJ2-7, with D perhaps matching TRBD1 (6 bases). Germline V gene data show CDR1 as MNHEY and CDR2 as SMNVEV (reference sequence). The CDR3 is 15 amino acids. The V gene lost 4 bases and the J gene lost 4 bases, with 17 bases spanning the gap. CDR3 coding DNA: TGTGCCAGCAGTTCGAATCCTACAGGGTTTTACGAGCAGTACTTC. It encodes CASSSNPTGFYEQYF.

The CDR3 spells CASSLAHRGVFPNEQFF. In DNA form, the CDR3 reads TGTGCCAGCAGCTTAGCCCACAGGGGAGTTTTTCCCAATGAGCAGTTCTTC. The genes are TRBV7-3 and TRBJ2-1, with 7 bases that match TRBD1. The V segment lost 2 bases and the J segment 6 bases; nucleotides outside the gene matches: 13. The CDR3 runs 17 residues. Germline V lookup: CDR1 SGHTA, CDR2 FQGTGA.

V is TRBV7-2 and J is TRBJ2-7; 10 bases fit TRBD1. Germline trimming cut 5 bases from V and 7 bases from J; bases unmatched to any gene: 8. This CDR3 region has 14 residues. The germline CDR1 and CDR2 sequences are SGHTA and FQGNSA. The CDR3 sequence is CASSQRQGAREQYF. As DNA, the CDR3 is TGTGCCAGCAGCCAGAGACAGGGGGCGCGAGAGCAGTACTTC.

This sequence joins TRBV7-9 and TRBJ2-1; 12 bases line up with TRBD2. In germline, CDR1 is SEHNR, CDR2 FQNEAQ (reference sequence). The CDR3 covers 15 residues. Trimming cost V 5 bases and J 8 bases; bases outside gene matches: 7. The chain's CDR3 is CASSDRTSGDYEQFF. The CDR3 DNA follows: TGTGCCAGCAGCGACCGGACTAGCGGGGACTATGAGCAGTTCTTC.

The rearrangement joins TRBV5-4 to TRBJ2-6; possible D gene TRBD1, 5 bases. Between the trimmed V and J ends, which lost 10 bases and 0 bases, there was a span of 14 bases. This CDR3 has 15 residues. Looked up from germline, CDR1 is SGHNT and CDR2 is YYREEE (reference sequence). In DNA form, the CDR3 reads TGTGCCGGCGTCCACAGGATCTCTGGGGCCAACGTCCTGACTTTC. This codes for CAGVHRISGANVLTF.

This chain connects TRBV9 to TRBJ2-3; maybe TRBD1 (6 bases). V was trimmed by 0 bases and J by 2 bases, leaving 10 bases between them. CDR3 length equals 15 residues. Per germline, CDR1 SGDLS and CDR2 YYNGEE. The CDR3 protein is CASSVEGGHTDTQYF. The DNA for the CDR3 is TGTGCCAGCAGCGTAGAAGGGGGACACACAGATACGCAGTATTTT.

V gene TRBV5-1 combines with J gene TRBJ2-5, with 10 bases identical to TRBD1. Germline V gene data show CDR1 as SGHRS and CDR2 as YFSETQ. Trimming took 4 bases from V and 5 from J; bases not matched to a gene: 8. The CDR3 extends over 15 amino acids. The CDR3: CASSAGTGDAETQYF. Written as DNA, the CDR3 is TGCGCCAGCAGCGCCGGGACAGGGGACGCGGAGACCCAGTACTTC.

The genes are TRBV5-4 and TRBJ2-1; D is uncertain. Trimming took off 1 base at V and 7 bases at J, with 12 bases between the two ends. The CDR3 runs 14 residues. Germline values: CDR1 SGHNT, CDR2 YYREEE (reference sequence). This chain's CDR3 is CASSLRSLSNEQFF. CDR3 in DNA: TGTGCCAGCAGCTTGAGGAGTCTTTCGAATGAGCAGTTCTTC.

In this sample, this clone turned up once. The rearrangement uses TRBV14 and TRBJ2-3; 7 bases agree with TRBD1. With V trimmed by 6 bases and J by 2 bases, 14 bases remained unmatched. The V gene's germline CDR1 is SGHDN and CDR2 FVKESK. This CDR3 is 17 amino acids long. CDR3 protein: CASSLHRGRWATDTQYF. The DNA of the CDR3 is TGTGCCAGCAGTCTCCATAGGGGGCGGTGGGCCACAGATACGCAGTATTTT.

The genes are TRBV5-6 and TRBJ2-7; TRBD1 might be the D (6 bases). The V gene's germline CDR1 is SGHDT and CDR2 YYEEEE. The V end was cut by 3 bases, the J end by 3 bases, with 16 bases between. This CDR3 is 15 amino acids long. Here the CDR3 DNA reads TGTGCCAGCAGCTCTGAGACAGGAAGGATCTACGAGCAGTACTTC. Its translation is CASSSETGRIYEQYF.